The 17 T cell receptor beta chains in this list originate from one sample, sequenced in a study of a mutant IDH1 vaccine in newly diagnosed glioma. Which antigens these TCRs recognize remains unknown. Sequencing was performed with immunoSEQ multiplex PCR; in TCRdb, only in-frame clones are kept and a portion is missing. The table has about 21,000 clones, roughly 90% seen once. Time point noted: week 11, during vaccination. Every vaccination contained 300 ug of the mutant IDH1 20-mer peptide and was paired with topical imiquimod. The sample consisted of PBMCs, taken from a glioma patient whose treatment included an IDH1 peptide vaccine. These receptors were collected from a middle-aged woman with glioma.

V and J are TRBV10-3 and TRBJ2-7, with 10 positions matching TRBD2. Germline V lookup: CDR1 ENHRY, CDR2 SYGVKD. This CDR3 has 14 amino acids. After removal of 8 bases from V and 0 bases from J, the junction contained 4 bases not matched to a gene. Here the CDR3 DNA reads TGTGCCATCGTGAGCGGGAGGGCCTCCTACGAGCAGTACTTC. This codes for CAIVSGRASYEQYF.

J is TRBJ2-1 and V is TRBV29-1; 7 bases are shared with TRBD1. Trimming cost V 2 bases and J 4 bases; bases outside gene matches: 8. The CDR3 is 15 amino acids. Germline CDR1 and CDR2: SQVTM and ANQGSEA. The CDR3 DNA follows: TGCAGCGTTGAATATCGGGACAGCGTTTACAATGAGCAGTTCTTC. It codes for CSVEYRDSVYNEQFF.

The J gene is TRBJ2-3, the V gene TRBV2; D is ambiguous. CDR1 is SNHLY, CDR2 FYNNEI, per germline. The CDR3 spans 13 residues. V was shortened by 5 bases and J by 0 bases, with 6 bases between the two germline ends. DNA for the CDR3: TGTGCCAGCAGTCCGTTTAGCACAGATACGCAGTATTTT. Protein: CASSPFSTDTQYF.

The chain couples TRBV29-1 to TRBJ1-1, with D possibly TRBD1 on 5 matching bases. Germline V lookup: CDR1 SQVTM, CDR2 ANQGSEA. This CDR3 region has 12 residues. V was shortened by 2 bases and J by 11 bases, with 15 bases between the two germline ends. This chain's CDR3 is CSVERDLGVAFF. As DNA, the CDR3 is TGCAGCGTTGAACGGGACCTAGGGGTTGCTTTCTTT.

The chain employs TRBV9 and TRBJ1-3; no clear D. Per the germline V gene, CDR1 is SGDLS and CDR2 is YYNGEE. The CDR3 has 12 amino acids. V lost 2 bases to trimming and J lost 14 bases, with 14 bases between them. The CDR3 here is CASSVRLNELYF. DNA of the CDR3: TGTGCCAGCAGCGTCAGGCTAAACGAGTTATATTTT.

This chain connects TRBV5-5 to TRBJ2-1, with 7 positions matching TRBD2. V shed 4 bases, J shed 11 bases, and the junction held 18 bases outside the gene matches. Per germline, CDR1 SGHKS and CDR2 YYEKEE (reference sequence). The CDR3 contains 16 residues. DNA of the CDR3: TGTGCCAGCAGCCCCCCTGGGGCGGGGGTCCCCCGGAAGCAGTTCTTC. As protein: CASSPPGAGVPRKQFF.

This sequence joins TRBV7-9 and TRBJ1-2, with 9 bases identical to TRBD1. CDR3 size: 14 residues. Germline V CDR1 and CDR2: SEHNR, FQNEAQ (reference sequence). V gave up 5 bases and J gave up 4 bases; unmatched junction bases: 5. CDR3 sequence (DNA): TGTGCCAGCAGCGTGACGACAGGGGGCTATGGCTACACCTTC. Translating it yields CASSVTTGGYGYTF.

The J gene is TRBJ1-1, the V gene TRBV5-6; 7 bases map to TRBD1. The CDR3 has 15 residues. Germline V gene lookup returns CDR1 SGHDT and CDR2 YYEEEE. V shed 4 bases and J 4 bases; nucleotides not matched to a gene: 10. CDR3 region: CASSILGQATTEAFF. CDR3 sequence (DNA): TGTGCCAGCAGCATCCTCGGACAGGCAACCACTGAAGCTTTCTTT. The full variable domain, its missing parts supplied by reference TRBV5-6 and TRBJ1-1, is DAGVTQSPTHLIKTRGQQVTLRCSPKSGHDTVSWYQQALGQGPQFIFQYYEEEERQRGNFPDRFSGHQFPNYSSELNVNALLLGDSALYLCASSILGQATTEAFFGQGTRLTVV.

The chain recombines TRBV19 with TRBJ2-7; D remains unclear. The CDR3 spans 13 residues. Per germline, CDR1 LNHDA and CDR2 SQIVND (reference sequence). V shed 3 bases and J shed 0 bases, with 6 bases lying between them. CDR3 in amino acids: CASSMGNSYEQYF. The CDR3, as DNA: TGTGCCAGTAGTATGGGCAACTCCTACGAGCAGTACTTC.

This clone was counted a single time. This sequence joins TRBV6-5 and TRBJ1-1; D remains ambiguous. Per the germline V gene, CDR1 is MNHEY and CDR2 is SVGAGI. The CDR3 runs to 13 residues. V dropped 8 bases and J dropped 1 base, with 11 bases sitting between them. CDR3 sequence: CASFIAQNTEAFF. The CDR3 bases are TGTGCCAGCTTCATCGCCCAGAACACTGAAGCTTTCTTT.

CDR3 residues: CASRKQGAGEKLFF. The CDR3 region has the DNA TGTGCCAGTAGGAAACAGGGGGCTGGTGAAAAACTGTTTTTT. The chain joins TRBV19 to TRBJ1-4; 9 nucleotides match TRBD1. Germline V gives CDR1 LNHDA, CDR2 SQIVND (reference sequence). The CDR3 sequence is 14 residues long. The ends lost 6 bases at V and 7 bases at J; junction bases unmatched: 6.

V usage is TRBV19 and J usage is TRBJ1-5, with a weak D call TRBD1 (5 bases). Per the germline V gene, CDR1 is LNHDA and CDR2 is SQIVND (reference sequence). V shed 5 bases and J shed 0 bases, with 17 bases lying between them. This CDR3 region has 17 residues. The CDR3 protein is CASSPSGGGYSNQPQHF. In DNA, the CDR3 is TGTGCCAGTAGTCCCTCGGGGGGAGGGTATAGCAATCAGCCCCAGCATTTT.

The CDR3 region is CASGGVQGAEAFF. The CDR3 DNA follows: TGTGCCAGCGGAGGGGTGCAGGGGGCTGAAGCTTTCTTT. This chain joins TRBV19 and TRBJ1-1; 7 bases match TRBD1. The CDR3 spans 13 residues. Trimming removed 9 bases from V and 6 bases from J; junction bases left unmatched: 10. Germline assignment: CDR1 LNHDA and CDR2 SQIVND (reference sequence).

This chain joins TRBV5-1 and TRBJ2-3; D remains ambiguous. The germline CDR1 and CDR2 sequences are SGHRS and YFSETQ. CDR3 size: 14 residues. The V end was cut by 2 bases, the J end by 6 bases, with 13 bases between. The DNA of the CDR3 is TGCGCCAGCAGCTTATTCGGCTCACCGGATACGCAGTATTTT. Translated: CASSLFGSPDTQYF.

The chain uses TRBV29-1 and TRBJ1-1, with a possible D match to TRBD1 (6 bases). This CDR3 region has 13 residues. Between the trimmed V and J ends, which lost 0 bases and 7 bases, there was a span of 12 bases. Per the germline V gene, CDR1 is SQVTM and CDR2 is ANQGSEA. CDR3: CSVEEMGALEAFF. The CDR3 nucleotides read TGCAGCGTTGAAGAGATGGGGGCGCTTGAAGCTTTCTTT.

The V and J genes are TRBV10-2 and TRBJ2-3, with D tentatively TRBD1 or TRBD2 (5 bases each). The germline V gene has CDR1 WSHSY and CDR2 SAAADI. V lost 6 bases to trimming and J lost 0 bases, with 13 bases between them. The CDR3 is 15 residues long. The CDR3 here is CASREGLLSTDTQYF. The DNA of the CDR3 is TGCGCCAGCAGAGAGGGGTTGCTGAGCACAGATACGCAGTATTTT.

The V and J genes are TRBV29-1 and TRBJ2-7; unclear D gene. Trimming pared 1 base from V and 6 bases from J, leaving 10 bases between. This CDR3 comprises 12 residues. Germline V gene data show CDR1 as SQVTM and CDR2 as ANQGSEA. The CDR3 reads CSVEGETGEQYF. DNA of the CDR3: TGCAGCGTTGAAGGGGAAACCGGCGAGCAGTACTTC.